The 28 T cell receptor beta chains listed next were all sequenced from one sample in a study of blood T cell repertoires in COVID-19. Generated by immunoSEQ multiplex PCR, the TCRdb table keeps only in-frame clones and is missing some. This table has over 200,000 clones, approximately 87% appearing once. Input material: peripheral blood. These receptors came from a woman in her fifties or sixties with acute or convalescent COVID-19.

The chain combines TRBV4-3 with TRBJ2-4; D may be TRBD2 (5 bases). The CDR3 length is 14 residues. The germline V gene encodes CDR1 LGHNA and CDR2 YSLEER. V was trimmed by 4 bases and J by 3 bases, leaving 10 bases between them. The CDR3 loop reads CASSPDYYKNIQYF. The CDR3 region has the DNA TGCGCCAGCAGCCCCGACTATTACAAAAACATTCAGTACTTC.

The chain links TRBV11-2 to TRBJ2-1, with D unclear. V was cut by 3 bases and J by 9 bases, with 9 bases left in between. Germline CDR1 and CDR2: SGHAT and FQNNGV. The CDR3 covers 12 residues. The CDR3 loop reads CASSFGRGEQFF. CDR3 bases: TGTGCCAGCAGCTTTGGCCGTGGTGAGCAGTTCTTC. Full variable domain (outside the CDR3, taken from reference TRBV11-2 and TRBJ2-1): EAGVAQSPRYKIIEKRQSVAFWCNPISGHATLYWYQQILGQGPKLLIQFQNNGVVDDSQLPKDRFSAERLKGVDSTLKIQPAKLEDSAVYLCASSFGRGEQFFGPGTRLTVL.

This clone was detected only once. The CDR3 region has the DNA TGTGCCACCAGTGCAAACAGAAATGAGCAGTTCTTC. As protein: CATSANRNEQFF. The genes are TRBV24-1 and TRBJ2-1; D call uncertain. The CDR3 sequence is 12 residues long. Trimming took 5 bases from V and 7 from J, leaving 8 bases between them. Germline-derived CDR1 and CDR2 are KGHDR and SFDVKD.

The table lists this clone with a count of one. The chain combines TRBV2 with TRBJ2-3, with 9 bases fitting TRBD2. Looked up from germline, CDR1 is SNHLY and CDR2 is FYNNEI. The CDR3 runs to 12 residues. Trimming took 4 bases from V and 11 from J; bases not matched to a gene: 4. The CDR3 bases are TGTGCCAGCAGTGTCGGGACTAGCAGGCAGTATTTT. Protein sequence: CASSVGTSRQYF.

The CDR3 sequence: CAWRYRVGEAFF. In DNA form, the CDR3 reads TGTGCCTGGAGATACAGGGTCGGTGAAGCTTTCTTT. The chain combines TRBV30 with TRBJ1-1; D is possibly TRBD1 (6 bases). CDR3 length: 12 amino acids. Trimming removed 3 bases at V and 7 bases at J, with 12 bases between. The germline V gene encodes CDR1 GTSNPN and CDR2 SVGIG (reference sequence).

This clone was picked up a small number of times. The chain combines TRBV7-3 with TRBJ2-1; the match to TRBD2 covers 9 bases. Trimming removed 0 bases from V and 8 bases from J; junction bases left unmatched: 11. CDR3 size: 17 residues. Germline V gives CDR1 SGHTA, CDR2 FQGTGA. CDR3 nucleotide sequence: TGTGCCAGCAGCTTAACAGGGGGCAATAGCGGGAGTGATGAGCAGTTCTTC. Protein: CASSLTGGNSGSDEQFF.

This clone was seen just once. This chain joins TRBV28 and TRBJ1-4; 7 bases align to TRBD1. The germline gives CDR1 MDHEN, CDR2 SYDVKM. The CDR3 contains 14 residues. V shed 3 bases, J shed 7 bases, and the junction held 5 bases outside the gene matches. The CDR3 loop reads CASSFEGAGEKLFF. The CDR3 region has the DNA TGTGCCAGCAGTTTCGAGGGGGCGGGTGAAAAACTGTTTTTT.

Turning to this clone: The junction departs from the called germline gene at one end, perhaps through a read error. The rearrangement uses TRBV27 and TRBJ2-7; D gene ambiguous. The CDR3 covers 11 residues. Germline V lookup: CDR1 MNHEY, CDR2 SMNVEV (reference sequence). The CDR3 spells CAISNYYEQYF. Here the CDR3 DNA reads TGTGCCATCAGTAACTACTACGAGCAGTACTTC.

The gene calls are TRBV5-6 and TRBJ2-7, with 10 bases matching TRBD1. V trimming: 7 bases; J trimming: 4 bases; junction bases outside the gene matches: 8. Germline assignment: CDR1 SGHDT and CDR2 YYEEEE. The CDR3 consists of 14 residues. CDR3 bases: TGTGCCAGCGGTAGGGACAGGGGTCTATACGAGCAGTACTTC. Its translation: CASGRDRGLYEQYF. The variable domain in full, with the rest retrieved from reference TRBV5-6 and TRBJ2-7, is DAGVTQSPTHLIKTRGQQVTLRCSPKSGHDTVSWYQQALGQGPQFIFQYYEEEERQRGNFPDRFSGHQFPNYSSELNVNALLLGDSALYLCASGRDRGLYEQYFGPGTRLTVT.

CDR3 residues: CASTSGGEDNEQFF. The CDR3 DNA follows: TGCGCCAGCACTTCGGGCGGGGAAGACAATGAGCAGTTCTTC. This chain connects TRBV5-1 to TRBJ2-1; a weak D match, TRBD2 (6 bases). V was cut by 6 bases and J by 5 bases, with 15 bases left in between. The CDR3 extends over 14 amino acids. CDR1 SGHRS and CDR2 YFSETQ come from the germline V gene.

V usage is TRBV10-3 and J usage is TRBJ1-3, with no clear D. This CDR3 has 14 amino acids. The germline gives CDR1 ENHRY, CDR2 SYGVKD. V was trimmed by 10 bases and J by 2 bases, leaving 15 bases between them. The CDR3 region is CATIYGEPGNTIYF. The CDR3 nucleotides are TGTGCCACCATTTACGGGGAGCCTGGAAACACCATATATTTT.

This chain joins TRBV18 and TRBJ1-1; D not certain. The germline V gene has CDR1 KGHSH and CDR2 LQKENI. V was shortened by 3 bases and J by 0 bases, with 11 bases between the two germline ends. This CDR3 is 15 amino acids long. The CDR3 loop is CASSPGAQMNTEAFF. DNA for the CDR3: TGTGCCAGCTCACCGGGAGCACAAATGAACACTGAAGCTTTCTTT.

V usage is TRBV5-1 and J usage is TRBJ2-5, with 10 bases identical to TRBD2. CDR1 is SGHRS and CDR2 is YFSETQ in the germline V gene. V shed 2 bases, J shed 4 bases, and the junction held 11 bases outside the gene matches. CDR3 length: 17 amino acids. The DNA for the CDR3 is TGCGCCAGCAGCTTCTTCAGGACGGGACTAGCGCGAGAGACCCAGTACTTC. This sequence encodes CASSFFRTGLARETQYF.

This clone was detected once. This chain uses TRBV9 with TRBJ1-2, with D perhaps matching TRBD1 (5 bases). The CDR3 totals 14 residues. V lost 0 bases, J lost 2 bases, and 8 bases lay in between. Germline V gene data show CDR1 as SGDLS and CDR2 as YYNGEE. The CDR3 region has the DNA TGTGCCAGCAGCGTAGCGTCAGGGAACTATGGCTACACCTTC. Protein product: CASSVASGNYGYTF.

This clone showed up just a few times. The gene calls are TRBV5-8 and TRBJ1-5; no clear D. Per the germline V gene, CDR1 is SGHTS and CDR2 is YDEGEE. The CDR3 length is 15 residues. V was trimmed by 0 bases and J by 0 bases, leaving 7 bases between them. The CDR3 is CASSLGGYSNQPQHF. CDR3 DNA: TGTGCCAGCAGCTTGGGAGGGTATAGCAATCAGCCCCAGCATTTT.

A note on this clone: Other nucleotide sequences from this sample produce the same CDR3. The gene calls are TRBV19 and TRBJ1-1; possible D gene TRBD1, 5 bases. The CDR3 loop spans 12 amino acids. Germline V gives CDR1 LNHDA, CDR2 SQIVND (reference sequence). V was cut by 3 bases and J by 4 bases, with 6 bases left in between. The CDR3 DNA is TGTGCCAGTAGTATCCAGGGCACTGAAGCTTTCTTT. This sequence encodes CASSIQGTEAFF.

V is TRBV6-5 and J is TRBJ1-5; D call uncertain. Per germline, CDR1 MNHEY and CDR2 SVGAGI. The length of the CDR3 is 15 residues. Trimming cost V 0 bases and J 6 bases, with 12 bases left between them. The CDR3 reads CASSYSIVGGQPQHF. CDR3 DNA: TGTGCCAGCAGTTACTCGATCGTAGGCGGTCAGCCCCAGCATTTT.

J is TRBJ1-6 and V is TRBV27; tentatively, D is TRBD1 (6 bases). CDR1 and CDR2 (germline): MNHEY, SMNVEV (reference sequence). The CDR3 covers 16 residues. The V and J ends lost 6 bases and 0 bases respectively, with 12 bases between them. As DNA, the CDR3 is TGTGCCAGCAGACCCACACAGGGCTCCTATAATTCACCCCTCCACTTT. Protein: CASRPTQGSYNSPLHF.

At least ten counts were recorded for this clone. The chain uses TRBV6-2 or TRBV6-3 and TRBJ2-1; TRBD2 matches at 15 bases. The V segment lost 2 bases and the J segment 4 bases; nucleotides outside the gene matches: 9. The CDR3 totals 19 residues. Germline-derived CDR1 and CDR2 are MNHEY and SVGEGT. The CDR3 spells CASSYGGLAGGVRYNEQFF. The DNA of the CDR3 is TGTGCCAGCAGTTACGGGGGACTAGCGGGAGGTGTAAGGTACAATGAGCAGTTCTTC.

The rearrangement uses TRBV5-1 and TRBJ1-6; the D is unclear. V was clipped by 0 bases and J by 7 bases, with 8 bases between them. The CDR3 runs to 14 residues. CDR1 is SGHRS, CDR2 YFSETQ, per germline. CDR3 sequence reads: CASSLAPENSPLHF. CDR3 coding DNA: TGCGCCAGCAGCTTGGCCCCGGAGAATTCACCCCTCCACTTT.

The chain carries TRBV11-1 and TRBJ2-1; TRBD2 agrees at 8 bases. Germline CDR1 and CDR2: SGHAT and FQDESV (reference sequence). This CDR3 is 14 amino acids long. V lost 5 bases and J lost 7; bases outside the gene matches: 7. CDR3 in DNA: TGTGCCAGCAGCCCCCGGACTAGCCGTAATGAGCAGTTCTTC. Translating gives CASSPRTSRNEQFF. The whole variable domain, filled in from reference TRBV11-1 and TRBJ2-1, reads EAEVAQSPRYKITEKSQAVAFWCDPISGHATLYWYRQILGQGPELLVQFQDESVVDDSQLPKDRFSAERLKGVDSTLKIQPAELGDSAMYLCASSPRTSRNEQFFGPGTRLTVL.

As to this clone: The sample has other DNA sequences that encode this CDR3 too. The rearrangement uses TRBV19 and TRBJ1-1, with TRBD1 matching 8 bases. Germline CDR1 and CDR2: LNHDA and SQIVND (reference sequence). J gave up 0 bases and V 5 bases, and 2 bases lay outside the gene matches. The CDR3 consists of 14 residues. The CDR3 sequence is CASSRQGMNTEAFF. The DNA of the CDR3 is TGTGCCAGTAGTCGACAGGGGATGAACACTGAAGCTTTCTTT.

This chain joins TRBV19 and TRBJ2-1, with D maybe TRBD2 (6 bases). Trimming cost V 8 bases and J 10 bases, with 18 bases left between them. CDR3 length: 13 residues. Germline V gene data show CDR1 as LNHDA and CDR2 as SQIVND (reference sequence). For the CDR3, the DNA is TGTGCCAGTGGCCCAAACGGGGGAAGGGAGCAGTTCTTC. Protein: CASGPNGGREQFF.

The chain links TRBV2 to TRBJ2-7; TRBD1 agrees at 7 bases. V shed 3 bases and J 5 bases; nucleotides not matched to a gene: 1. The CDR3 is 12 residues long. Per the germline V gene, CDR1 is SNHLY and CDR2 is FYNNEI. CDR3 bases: TGTGCCAGCAGTGACAGGGGGAACGAGCAGTACTTC. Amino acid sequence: CASSDRGNEQYF.

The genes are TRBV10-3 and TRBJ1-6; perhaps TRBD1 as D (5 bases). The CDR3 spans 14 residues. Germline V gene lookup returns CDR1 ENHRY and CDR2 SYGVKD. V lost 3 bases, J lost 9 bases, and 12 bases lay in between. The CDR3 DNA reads TGTGCCATCAGTGACGCAGGGATTAGTTCACCCCTCCACTTT. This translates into CAISDAGISSPLHF.

CDR3 coding DNA: TGTGCCACCAGTGAAGGGACAGGGAGCTCCTACGAGCAGTACTTC. This sequence encodes CATSEGTGSSYEQYF. J is TRBJ2-7 and V is TRBV24-1; 9 bases are a match to TRBD1. With V trimmed by 4 bases and J by 0 bases, 3 bases remained unmatched. Germline lookup yields CDR1 KGHDR and CDR2 SFDVKD. The CDR3 length is 15 residues.

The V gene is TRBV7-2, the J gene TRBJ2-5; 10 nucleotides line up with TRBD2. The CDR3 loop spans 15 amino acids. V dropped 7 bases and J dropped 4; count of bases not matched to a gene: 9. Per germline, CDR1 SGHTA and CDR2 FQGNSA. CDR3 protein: CASTSRAGGAETQYF. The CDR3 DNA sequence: TGTGCCAGCACCTCTCGAGCGGGAGGGGCAGAGACCCAGTACTTC.

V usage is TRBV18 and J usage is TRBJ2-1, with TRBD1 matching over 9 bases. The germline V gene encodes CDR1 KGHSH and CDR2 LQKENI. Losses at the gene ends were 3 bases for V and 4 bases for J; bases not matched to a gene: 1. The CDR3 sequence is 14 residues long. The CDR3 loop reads CASSPGQGYNEQFF. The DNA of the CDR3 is TGTGCCAGCTCACCCGGACAGGGGTACAATGAGCAGTTCTTC.